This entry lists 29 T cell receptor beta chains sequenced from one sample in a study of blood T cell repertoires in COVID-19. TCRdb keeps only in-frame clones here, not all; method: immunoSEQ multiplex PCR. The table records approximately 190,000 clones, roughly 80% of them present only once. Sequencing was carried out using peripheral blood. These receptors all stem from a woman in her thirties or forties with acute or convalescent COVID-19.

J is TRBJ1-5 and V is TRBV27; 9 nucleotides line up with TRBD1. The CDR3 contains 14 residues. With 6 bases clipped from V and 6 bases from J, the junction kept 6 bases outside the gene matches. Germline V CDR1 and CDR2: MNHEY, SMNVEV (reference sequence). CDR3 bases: TGTGCCAGCAGGCTACAGGGGGCTATTCAGCCCCAGCATTTT. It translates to CASRLQGAIQPQHF.

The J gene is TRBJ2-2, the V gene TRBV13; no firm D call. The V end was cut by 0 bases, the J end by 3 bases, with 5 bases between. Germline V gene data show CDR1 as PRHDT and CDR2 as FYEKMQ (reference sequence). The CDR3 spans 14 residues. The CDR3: CASSLGTYTGELFF. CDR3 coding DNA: TGTGCCAGCAGCTTAGGGACATACACCGGGGAGCTGTTTTTT.

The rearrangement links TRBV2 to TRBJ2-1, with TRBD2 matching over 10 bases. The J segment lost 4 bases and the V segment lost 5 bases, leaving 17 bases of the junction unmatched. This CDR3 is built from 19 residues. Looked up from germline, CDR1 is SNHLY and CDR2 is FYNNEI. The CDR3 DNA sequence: TGTGCCAGCAGTACCCCGAACTCTAGCGGGGGAGACCGGTACAATGAGCAGTTCTTC. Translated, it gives CASSTPNSSGGDRYNEQFF.

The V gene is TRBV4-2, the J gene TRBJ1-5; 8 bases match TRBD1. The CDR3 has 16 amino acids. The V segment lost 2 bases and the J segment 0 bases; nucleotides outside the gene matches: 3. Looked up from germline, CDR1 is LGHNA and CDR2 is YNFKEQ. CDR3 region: CASSQRQGYSNQPQHF. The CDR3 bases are TGTGCCAGCAGCCAAAGACAGGGGTATAGCAATCAGCCCCAGCATTTT.

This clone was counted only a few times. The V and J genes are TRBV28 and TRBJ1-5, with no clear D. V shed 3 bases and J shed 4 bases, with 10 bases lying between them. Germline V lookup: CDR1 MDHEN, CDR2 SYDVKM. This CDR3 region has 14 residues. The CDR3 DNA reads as TGTGCCAGCAGTTTCGGCAGGTTAAATCAGCCCCAGCATTTT. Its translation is CASSFGRLNQPQHF.

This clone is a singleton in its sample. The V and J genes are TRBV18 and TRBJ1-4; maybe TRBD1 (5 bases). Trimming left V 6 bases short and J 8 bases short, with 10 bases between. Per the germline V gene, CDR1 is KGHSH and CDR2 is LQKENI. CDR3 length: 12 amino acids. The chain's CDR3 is CASSLGGEKLFF. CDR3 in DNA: TGTGCCAGCTCCCTCGGGGGAGAAAAACTGTTTTTT. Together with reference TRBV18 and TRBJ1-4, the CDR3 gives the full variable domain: NAGVMQNPRHLVRRRGQEARLRCSPMKGHSHVYWYRQLPEEGLKFMVYLQKENIIDESGMPKERFSAEFPKEGPSILRIQQVVRGDSAAYFCASSLGGEKLFFGSGTQLSVL.

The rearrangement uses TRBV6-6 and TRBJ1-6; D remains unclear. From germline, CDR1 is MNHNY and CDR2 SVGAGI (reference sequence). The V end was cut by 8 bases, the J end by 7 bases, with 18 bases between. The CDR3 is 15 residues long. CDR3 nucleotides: TGTGCCAGCTTCAGCGAGCGGCTGGGGAATTCACCCCTCCACTTT. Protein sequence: CASFSERLGNSPLHF.

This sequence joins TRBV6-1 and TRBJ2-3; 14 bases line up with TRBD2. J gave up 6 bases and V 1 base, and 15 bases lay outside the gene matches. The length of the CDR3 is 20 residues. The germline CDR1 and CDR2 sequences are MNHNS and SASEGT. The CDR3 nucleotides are TGTGCCAGCAGTGAAGTCCCCTGGGGGACTAGCGGGGGAGAGAGGGATACGCAGTATTTT. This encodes CASSEVPWGTSGGERDTQYF.

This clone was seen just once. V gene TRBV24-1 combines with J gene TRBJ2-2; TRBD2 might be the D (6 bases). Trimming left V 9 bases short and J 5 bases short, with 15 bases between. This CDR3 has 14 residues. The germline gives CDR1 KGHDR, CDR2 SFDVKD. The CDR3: CATAEAGFTGELFF. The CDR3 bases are TGTGCCACCGCCGAAGCGGGTTTTACCGGGGAGCTGTTTTTT.

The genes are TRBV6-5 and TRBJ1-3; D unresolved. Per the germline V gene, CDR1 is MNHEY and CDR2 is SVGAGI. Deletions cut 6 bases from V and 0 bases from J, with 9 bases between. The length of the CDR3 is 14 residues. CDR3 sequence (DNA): TGTGCCAGCAGCAGCGGGAACTCTGGAAACACCATATATTTT. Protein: CASSSGNSGNTIYF.

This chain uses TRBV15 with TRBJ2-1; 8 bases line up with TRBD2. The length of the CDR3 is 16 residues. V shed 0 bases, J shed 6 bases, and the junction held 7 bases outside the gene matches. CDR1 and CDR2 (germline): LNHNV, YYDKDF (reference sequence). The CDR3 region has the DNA TGTGCCACCAGCAGAGATGTGGCGGGAGGTCTCAATGAGCAGTTCTTC. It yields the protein CATSRDVAGGLNEQFF.

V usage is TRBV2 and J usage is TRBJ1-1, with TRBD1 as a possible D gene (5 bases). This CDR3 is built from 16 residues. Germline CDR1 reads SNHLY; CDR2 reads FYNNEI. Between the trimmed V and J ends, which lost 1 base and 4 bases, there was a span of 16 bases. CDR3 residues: CASSEDRAGMGTEAFF. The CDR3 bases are TGTGCCAGCAGTGAAGATCGGGCAGGGATGGGCACTGAAGCTTTCTTT. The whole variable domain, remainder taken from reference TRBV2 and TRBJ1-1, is EPEVTQTPSHQVTQMGQEVILRCVPISNHLYFYWYRQILGQKVEFLVSFYNNEISEKSEIFDDQFSVERPDGSNFTLKIRSTKLEDSAMYFCASSEDRAGMGTEAFFGQGTRLTVV.

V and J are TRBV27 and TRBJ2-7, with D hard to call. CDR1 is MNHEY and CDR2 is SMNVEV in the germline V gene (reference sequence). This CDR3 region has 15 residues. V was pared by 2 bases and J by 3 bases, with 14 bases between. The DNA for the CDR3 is TGTGCCAGCAGTTTAGGTTCAGGTATCCACTACGAGCAGTACTTC. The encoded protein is CASSLGSGIHYEQYF.

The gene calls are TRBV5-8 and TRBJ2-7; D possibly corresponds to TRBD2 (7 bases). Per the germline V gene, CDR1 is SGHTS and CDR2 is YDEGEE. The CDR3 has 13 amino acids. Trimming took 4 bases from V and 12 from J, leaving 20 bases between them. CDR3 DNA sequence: TGTGCCAGCAGCCCAAGGGGGAGCGGGATTCGGTACTTC. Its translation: CASSPRGSGIRYF.

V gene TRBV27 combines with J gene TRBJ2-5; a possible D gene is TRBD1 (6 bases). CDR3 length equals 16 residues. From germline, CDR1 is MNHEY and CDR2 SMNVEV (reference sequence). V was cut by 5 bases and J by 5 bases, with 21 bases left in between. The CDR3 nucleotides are TGTGCCAGCAGTACCCCGGGACAATGGGATACGGAGACCCAGTACTTC. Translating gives CASSTPGQWDTETQYF.

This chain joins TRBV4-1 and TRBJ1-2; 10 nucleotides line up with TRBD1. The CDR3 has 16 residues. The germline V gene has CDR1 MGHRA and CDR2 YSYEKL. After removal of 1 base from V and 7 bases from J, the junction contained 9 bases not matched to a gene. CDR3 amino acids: CASSQVPRQGALGYTF. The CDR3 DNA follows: TGCGCCAGCAGCCAAGTCCCAAGACAGGGGGCGCTTGGCTACACCTTC.

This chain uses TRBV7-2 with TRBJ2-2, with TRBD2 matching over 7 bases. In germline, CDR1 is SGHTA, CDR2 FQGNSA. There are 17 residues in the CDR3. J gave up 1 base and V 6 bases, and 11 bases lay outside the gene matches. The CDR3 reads CASSPFGGRVNTGELFF. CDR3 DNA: TGTGCCAGCAGTCCCTTTGGAGGGAGGGTGAACACCGGGGAGCTGTTTTTT.

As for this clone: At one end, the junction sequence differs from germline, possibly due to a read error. This CDR3 is CAISQGQALAGKLFF. The CDR3 DNA reads as TGTGCCATCAGCCAGGGACAGGCCCTGGCCGGGAAGCTGTTTTTT. The rearrangement joins TRBV10-3 to TRBJ2-2; 8 bases map to TRBD1. Germline V lookup: CDR1 ENHRY, CDR2 SYGVKD. The CDR3 is 15 residues long.

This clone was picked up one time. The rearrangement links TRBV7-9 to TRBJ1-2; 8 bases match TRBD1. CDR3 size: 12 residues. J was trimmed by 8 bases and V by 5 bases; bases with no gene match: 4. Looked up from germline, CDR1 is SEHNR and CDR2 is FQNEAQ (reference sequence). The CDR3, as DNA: TGTGCCAGCAGCCCCAGGGGGCGGGGCTACACCTTC. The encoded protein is CASSPRGRGYTF.

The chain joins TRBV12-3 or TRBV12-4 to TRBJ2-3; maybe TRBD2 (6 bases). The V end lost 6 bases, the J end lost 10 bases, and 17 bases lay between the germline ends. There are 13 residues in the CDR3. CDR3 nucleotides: TGTGCCAGCAGCTCCCCCAGGGACTCTTCGCAGTATTTT. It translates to CASSSPRDSSQYF.

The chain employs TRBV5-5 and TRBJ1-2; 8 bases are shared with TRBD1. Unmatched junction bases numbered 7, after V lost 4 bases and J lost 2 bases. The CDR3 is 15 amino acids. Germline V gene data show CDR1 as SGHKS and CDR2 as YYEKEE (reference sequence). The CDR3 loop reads CASSRDRSINYGYTF. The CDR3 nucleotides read TGTGCCAGCAGCCGGGACAGGTCTATAAACTATGGCTACACCTTC.

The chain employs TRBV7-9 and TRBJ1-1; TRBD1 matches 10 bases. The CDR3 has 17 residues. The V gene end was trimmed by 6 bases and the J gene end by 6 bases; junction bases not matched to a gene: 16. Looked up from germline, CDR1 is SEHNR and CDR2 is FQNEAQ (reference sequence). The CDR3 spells CASRHTGATGGVPEAFF. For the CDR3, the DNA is TGTGCCAGCAGACACACCGGGGCGACAGGGGGCGTACCTGAAGCTTTCTTT. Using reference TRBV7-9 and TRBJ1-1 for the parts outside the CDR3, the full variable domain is DTGVSQNPRHKITKRGQNVTFRCDPISEHNRLYWYRQTLGQGPEFLTYFQNEAQLEKSRLLSDRFSAERPKGSFSTLEIQRTEQGDSAMYLCASRHTGATGGVPEAFFGQGTRLTVV.

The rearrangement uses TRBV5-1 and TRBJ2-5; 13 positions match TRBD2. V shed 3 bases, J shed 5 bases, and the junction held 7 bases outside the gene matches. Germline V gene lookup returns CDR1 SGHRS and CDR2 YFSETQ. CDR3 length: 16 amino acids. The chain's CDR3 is CASSSTSGGSGETQYF. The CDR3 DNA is TGCGCCAGCAGCTCGACTAGCGGGGGGTCGGGGGAGACCCAGTACTTC.

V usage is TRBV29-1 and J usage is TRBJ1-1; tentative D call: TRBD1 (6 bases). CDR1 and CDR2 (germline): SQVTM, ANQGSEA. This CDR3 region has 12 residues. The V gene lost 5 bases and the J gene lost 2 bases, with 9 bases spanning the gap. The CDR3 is CSVLDRNTEAFF. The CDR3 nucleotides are TGCAGCGTTTTGGACAGAAACACTGAAGCTTTCTTT.

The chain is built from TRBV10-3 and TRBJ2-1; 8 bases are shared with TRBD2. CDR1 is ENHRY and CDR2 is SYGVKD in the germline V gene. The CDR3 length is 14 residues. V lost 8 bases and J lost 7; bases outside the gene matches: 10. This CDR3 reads CAIWSGSTGNEQFF. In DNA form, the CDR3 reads TGTGCCATCTGGAGCGGGAGCACGGGGAATGAGCAGTTCTTC.

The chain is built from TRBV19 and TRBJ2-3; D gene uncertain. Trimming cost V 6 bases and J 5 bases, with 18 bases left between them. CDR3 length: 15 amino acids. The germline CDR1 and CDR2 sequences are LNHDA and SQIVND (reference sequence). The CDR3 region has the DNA TGTGCCAGTAGGCCCCTCACTGATTCCGGAGATACGCAGTATTTT. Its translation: CASRPLTDSGDTQYF. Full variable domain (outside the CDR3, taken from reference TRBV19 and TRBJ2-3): DGGITQSPKYLFRKEGQNVTLSCEQNLNHDAMYWYRQDPGQGLRLIYYSQIVNDFQKGDIAEGYSVSREKKESFPLTVTSAQKNPTAFYLCASRPLTDSGDTQYFGPGTRLTVL.

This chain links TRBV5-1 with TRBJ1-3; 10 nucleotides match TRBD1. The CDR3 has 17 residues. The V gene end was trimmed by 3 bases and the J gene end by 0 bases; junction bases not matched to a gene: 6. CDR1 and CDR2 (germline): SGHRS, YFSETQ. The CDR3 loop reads CASSSGTGDSSGNTIYF. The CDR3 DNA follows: TGCGCCAGCAGCTCCGGGACAGGGGACAGCTCTGGAAACACCATATATTTT.

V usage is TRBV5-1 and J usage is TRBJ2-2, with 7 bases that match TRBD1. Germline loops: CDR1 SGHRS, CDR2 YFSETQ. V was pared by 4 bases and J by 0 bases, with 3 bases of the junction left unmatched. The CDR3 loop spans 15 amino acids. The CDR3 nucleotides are TGCGCCAGCAGCGCCGGGACAGCGAACACCGGGGAGCTGTTTTTT. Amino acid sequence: CASSAGTANTGELFF. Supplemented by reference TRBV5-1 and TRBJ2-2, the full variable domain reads KAGVTQTPRYLIKTRGQQVTLSCSPISGHRSVSWYQQTPGQGLQFLFEYFSETQRNKGNFPGRFSGRQFSNSRSEMNVSTLELGDSALYLCASSAGTANTGELFFGEGSRLTVL.

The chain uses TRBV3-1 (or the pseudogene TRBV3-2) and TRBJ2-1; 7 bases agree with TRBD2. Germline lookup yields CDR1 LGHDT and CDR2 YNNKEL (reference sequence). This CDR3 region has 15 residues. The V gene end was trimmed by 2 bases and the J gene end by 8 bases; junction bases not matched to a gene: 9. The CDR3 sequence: CASSQLQAGVDEQFF. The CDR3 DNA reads TGTGCCAGCAGCCAATTGCAGGCGGGAGTTGATGAGCAGTTCTTC.